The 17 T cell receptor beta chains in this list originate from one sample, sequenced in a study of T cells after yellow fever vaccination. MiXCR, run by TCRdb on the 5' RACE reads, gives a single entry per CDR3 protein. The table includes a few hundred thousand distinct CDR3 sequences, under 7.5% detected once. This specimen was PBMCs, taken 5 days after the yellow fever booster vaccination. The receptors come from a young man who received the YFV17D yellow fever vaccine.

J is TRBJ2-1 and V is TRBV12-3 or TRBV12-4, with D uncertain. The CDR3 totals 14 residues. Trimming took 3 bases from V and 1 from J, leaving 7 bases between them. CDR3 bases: TGTGCCAGCAGTTTCCCAGCGTCCTACAATGAGCAGTTCTTC. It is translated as CASSFPASYNEQFF.

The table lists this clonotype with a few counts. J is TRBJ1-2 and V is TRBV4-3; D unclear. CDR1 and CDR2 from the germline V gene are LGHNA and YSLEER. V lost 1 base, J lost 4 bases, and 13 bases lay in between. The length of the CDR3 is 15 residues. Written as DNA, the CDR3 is TGCGCCAGCAGCCAAGGGGCAGGAACCCCCTATGGCTACACCTTC. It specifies CASSQGAGTPYGYTF.

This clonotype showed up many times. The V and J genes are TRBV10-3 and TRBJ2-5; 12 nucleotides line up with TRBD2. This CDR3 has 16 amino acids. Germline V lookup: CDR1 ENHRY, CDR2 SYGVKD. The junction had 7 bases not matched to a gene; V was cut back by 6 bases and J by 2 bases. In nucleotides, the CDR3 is TGTGCCATCAGGGGGACTAGCGGGCCTAGACAAGAGACCCAGTACTTC. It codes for CAIRGTSGPRQETQYF.

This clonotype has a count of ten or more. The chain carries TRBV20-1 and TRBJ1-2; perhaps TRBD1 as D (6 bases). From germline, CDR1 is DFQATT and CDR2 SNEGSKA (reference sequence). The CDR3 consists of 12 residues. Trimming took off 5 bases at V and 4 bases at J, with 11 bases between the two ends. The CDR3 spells CSAPRGGYGYTF. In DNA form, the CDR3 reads TGCAGTGCTCCCCGAGGGGGCTATGGCTACACCTTC.

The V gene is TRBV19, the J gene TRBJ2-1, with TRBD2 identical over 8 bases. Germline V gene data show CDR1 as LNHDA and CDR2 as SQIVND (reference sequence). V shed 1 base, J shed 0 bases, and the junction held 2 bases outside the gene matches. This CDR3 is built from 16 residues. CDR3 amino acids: CASSIVAGHSYNEQFF. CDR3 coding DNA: TGTGCCAGTAGTATAGTAGCGGGGCACTCCTACAATGAGCAGTTCTTC.

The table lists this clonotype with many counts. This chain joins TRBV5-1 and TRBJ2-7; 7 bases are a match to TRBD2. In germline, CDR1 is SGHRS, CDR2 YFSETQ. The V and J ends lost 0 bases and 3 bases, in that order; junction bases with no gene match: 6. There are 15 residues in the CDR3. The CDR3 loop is CASSLAGGRGYEQYF. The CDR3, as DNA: TGCGCCAGCAGCTTGGCGGGAGGAAGGGGCTACGAGCAGTACTTC.

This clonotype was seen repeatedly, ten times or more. This chain's CDR3 is CSARRGHEQYF. For the CDR3, the DNA is TGCAGTGCTAGGCGAGGGCACGAGCAGTACTTC. The J gene is TRBJ2-7, the V gene TRBV20-1; D is possibly TRBD2 (5 bases). CDR3 length: 11 amino acids. In germline, CDR1 is DFQATT, CDR2 SNEGSKA (reference sequence). The ends were cut back, 3 bases at V and 5 bases at J, with 8 bases in the middle.

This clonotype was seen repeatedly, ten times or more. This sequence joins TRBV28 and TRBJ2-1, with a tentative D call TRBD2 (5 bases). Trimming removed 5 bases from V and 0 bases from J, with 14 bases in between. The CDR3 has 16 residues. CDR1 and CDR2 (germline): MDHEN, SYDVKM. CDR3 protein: CASSPPSGPSYNEQFF. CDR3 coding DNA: TGTGCCAGCAGTCCACCCAGCGGCCCCTCCTACAATGAGCAGTTCTTC.

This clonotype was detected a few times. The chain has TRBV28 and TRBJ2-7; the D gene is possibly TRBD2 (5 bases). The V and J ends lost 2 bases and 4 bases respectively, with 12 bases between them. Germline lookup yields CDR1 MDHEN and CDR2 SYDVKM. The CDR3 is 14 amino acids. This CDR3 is CASSLGLSRYEQYF. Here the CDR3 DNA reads TGTGCCAGCAGTTTAGGACTTTCCCGGTACGAGCAGTACTTC.

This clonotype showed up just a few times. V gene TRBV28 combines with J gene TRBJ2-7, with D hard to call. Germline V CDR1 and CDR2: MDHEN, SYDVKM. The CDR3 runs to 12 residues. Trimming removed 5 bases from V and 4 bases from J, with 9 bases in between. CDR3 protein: CASSPVRYEQYF. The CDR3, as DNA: TGTGCCAGCAGTCCCGTGCGGTACGAGCAGTACTTC.

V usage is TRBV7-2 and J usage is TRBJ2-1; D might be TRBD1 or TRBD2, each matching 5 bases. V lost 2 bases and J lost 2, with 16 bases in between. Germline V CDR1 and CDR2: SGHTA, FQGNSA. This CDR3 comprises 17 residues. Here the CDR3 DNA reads TGTGCCAGCAGCTTAAGGGGAGTATCGGCGACCTACAATGAGCAGTTCTTC. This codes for CASSLRGVSATYNEQFF.

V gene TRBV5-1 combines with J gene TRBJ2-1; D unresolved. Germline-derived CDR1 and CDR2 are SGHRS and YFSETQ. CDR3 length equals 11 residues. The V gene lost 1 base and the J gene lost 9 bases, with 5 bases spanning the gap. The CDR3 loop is CASSLYGEQFF. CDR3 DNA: TGCGCCAGCAGCTTGTATGGTGAGCAGTTCTTC.

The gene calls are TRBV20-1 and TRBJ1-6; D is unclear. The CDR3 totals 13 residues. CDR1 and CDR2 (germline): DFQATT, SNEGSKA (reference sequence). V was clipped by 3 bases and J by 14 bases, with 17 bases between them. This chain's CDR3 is CSASTRQDSALHF. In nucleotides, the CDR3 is TGCAGTGCTAGTACCAGACAAGATTCGGCCCTCCACTTT.

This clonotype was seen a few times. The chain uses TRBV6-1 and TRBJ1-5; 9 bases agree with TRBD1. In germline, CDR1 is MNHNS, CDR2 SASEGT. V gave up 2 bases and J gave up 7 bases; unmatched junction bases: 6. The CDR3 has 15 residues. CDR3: CASSEMAGQGQPQHF. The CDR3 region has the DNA TGTGCCAGCAGTGAAATGGCGGGACAGGGCCAGCCCCAGCATTTT.

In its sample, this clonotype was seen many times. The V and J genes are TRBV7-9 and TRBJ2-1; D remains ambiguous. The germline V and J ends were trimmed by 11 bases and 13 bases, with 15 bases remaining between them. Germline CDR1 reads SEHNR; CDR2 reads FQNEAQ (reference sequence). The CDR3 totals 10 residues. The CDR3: CALGEVKQFF. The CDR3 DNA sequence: TGTGCCCTCGGTGAAGTTAAACAGTTCTTC.

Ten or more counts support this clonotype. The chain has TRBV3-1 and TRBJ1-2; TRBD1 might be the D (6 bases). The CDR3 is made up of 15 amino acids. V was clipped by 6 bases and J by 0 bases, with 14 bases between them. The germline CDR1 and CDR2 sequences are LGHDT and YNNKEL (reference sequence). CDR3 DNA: TGTGCCAGCAGTGAACCCGGGACACCTAACTATGGCTACACCTTC. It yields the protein CASSEPGTPNYGYTF.

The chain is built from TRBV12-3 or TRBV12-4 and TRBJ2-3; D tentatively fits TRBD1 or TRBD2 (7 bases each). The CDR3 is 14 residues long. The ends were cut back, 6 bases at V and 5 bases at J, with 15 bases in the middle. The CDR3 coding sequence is TGTGCCAGCAGGGACAGGCAGCGGGAAGATACGCAGTATTTT. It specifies CASRDRQREDTQYF.